This T cell receptor (beta chain) was obtained from a study of beta chain features in type 1 diabetes. The table lists this clone with a few counts. Reverse transcribing all isolated RNA meant expressed TCRB transcripts were sequenced. Profiling relied on immunoSEQ multiplex PCR, and the TCRdb table lists in-frame clones only, not all of them. The sample lists 300,000 to 450,000 clones; over 9.5% were seen once. Input material: naive CD4+ T cells from blood. The receptor's source is a man aged 18 to 30 in good health.

The chain's CDR3 is CASSPGQNYGYTF. CDR3 DNA: TGTGCCAGCAGCCCGGGACAGAACTATGGCTACACCTTC. V and J are TRBV7-9 and TRBJ1-2; 7 bases fit TRBD1. Germline-derived CDR1 and CDR2 are SEHNR and FQNEAQ (reference sequence). This CDR3 is built from 13 residues. The junction had 2 bases not matched to a gene; V was cut back by 5 bases and J by 2 bases.